The present TCR beta chain was sequenced within a study of vaccination and CD4 T cells after COVID-19. The ends lost 3 bases at V and 5 bases at J; junction bases unmatched: 13. Germline assignment: CDR1 MNHEY and CDR2 SMNVEV (reference sequence). The CDR3 is 17 amino acids. About this clonotype: Antigen unknown.

Treatment described: roughly 11-day PBMC culture with coronavirus spike peptide pools or control peptides (ViraFEST assay). Expansion of antigen-specific T cells with peptide pools by ViraFEST preceded sequencing of TCRs. A half-volume replacement of the medium with fresh IL-2 medium was performed on days 3 and 7. Cultured CD4+ T cell DNA underwent sequencing with the Oncomine TCR Beta short-read assay. TCRdb redid the calling of the PCR reads with MiXCR, one entry per CDR3 protein. Of about 20,000 distinct CDR3 sequences in the sample, roughly 58% were seen once. This material consisted of CD4+ T cells from blood, cultured in vitro, taken before SARS-CoV-2 vaccination. This TCR derives from a human donor who had recovered from COVID-19. The chain couples TRBV27 to TRBJ2-3; 8 nucleotides agree with TRBD1. Written as DNA, the CDR3 is TGTGCCAGCAGTTTTTACCCACAGGGGGAGAGACTAGATACGCAGTATTTT. Protein product: CASSFYPQGERLDTQYF.